This TCR beta chain was documented in a study of T cell responses to AZD1222 COVID-19 vaccine. Whole-study results and caveats: Regions 160-218 and 743-854 held dominance among vaccine-associated CD4 TCRs, which spanned spike.

Using immunoSEQ multiplex PCR, the repertoire was profiled, and TCRdb retains in-frame clones only, with some absent. The data hold some 99,000 clones, with over 80% observed a single time. The length of the CDR3 is 11 residues. Trimming stripped 3 bases from V and 5 bases from J, with 4 bases between. Germline-derived CDR1 and CDR2 are WSHSY and SAAADI. Of note for this clone: Its antigen is as yet unknown.

The origin of this receptor is an adult in good health. The V gene is TRBV10-2, the J gene TRBJ1-2, with D unresolved. The sample in question was peripheral blood, obtained on day 0 of AZD1222 vaccination. The CDR3 DNA reads as TGCGCCAGCAGTGACCTTTATGGCTACACCTTC. It is translated as CASSDLYGYTF.